What follows is one TCR beta chain and its context. With a J-beta primer mix and a sample-barcoded 5' primer, a second PCR ran roughly 7 to 11 cycles. TCRdb recomputed calls from the 5' RACE reads with MiXCR, one row per CDR3 protein. The sample lists around 820,000 distinct CDR3 sequences, just under 25% occurring once. This entry belongs to a study of blood T cells in healthy people across ages. V lost 0 bases to trimming and J lost 5 bases, with 13 bases between them. The CDR3 consists of 15 residues. CDR1 SEHNR and CDR2 FQNEAQ come from the germline V gene (reference sequence). Every participating donor contributed 8 to 10 milliliters of peripheral blood through a draw. The data also belong to a second study, concerning T cells of mothers and their children. That study reports: Amplification in the second PCR used the M1S primer, which added sample barcodes and 2-4 random nucleotides.

The TCR originated in a boy aged 5-17 years in good health. V is TRBV7-9 and J is TRBJ1-2; D gene unclear. The specimen was blood. The CDR3: CASSLAAAGGYGYTF. The CDR3 DNA reads TGTGCCAGCAGCTTAGCGGCCGCGGGTGGTTATGGCTACACCTTC.